The 5 T cell receptor beta chains below were found in one sample sequenced in a study of T cell changes during pregnancy in multiple sclerosis. Profiled with immunoSEQ multiplex PCR; TCRdb holds only in-frame clones, not every one. In the table there are over 35,000 clones, about 94% of which are singletons. The sequencing used CD4+ T cells from peripheral blood mononuclear cells, collected in the second trimester of pregnancy. The receptors come from a female donor with multiple sclerosis, enrolled in a pregnancy study.

The V call is TRBV30, the J call TRBJ1-1; D uncertain. This CDR3 has 14 residues. V was clipped by 2 bases and J by 5 bases, with 15 bases between them. Germline CDR1 and CDR2: GTSNPN and SVGIG (reference sequence). This CDR3 is CAWSQGRRGTEAFF. The CDR3 DNA follows: TGTGCCTGGAGTCAAGGTCGTAGAGGGACTGAAGCTTTCTTT.

The rearrangement links TRBV19 to TRBJ2-7; no firm D call. CDR1 is LNHDA and CDR2 is SQIVND in the germline V gene (reference sequence). V was clipped by 3 bases and J by 1 base, with 7 bases between them. This CDR3 is built from 13 residues. The CDR3 DNA sequence: TGTGCCAGTAGTATCTCGAGTTCCTACGAGCAGTACTTC. It codes for CASSISSSYEQYF. Full variable domain (rest looked up from reference TRBV19 and TRBJ2-7): DGGITQSPKYLFRKEGQNVTLSCEQNLNHDAMYWYRQDPGQGLRLIYYSQIVNDFQKGDIAEGYSVSREKKESFPLTVTSAQKNPTAFYLCASSISSSYEQYFGPGTRLTVT.

The chain carries TRBV19 and TRBJ2-3; D is perhaps TRBD1 (6 bases). Looked up from germline, CDR1 is LNHDA and CDR2 is SQIVND (reference sequence). This CDR3 is 15 amino acids long. V was pared by 5 bases and J by 3 bases, with 15 bases between. The CDR3 loop reads CASSATGTRTDTQYF. The CDR3 DNA is TGTGCCAGTAGTGCCACCGGGACACGAACAGATACGCAGTATTTT.

This chain links TRBV13 with TRBJ2-5; D ambiguous. The V gene's germline CDR1 is PRHDT and CDR2 FYEKMQ (reference sequence). The ends were cut back, 2 bases at V and 5 bases at J, with 9 bases in the middle. CDR3 size: 13 residues. The CDR3 coding sequence is TGTGCCAGCAGCTTAAGTTTTGCGGAGACCCAGTACTTC. Protein product: CASSLSFAETQYF.

V is TRBV11-3 and J is TRBJ2-1; D is uncertain. Between the trimmed V and J ends, which lost 5 bases and 2 bases, there was a span of 13 bases. CDR1 is SGHNT, CDR2 YENEEA, per germline. The CDR3 length is 15 residues. The CDR3: CASSVLHGAYNEQFF. CDR3 nucleotide sequence: TGTGCCAGCAGCGTACTCCACGGAGCCTACAATGAGCAGTTCTTC.